These 18 T cell receptor beta chains originate from one sample sequenced in a study of PD-1 blockade in classical Hodgkin lymphoma. As to time point: cycle 4 day 1 (C4D1), after around six weeks of nivolumab. Brentuximab vedotin exposure varied among the patients, all of whom had relapsed after autologous stem cell transplantation. TCRdb's copy holds only in-frame clones and misses some; the assay was immunoSEQ multiplex PCR. The sample includes roughly 52,000 clones, 86% seen only once; the top ten take about 6.7%. This specimen consisted of peripheral blood mononuclear cells (PBMCs), obtained before the fourth cycle of nivolumab. Every receptor here comes from a human donor with classical Hodgkin lymphoma.

The J gene is TRBJ1-2, the V gene TRBV5-4; 7 bases map to TRBD1. This CDR3 region has 15 residues. V trimming: 0 bases; J trimming: 3 bases; junction bases outside the gene matches: 5. Germline V gene sequence: CDR1 SGHNT, CDR2 YYREEE (reference sequence). The CDR3 sequence: CASSLVPTGHYGYTF. CDR3 nucleotide sequence: TGTGCCAGCAGCTTGGTGCCGACAGGGCACTATGGCTACACCTTC.

J is TRBJ2-6 and V is TRBV4-3; D gene ambiguous. With 8 bases removed from V and 0 bases from J, the gap between germline ends came to 23 bases. The CDR3 has 19 residues. Germline CDR1 and CDR2: LGHNA and YSLEER. CDR3 protein: CASGQFHSKPSSGANVLTF. CDR3 sequence (DNA): TGCGCCAGCGGGCAGTTCCACAGCAAACCCAGCTCTGGGGCCAACGTCCTGACTTTC.

The chain combines TRBV6-1 with TRBJ2-4; TRBD1 agrees at 7 bases. V shed 4 bases, J shed 0 bases, and the junction held 9 bases outside the gene matches. There are 17 residues in the CDR3. Germline CDR1 is MNHNS and CDR2 is SASEGT. CDR3 region: CASSAQQGTLAKNIQYF. The CDR3 coding sequence is TGTGCCAGCAGTGCCCAACAGGGGACCCTAGCCAAAAACATTCAGTACTTC.

The chain uses TRBV6-5 and TRBJ2-7; 9 bases fit TRBD2. V dropped 6 bases and J dropped 2; count of bases not matched to a gene: 5. The CDR3 extends over 14 amino acids. CDR1 and CDR2 from the germline V gene are MNHEY and SVGAGI. For the CDR3, the DNA is TGTGCCAGCAGATCTAGCGGGGTGGCCTACGAGCAGTACTTC. Amino acids: CASRSSGVAYEQYF.

The V and J genes are TRBV29-1 and TRBJ2-5, with 11 bases matching TRBD1. V was clipped by 5 bases and J by 5 bases; unmatched bases: 7. The germline CDR1 and CDR2 sequences are SQVTM and ANQGSEA. The CDR3 extends over 14 amino acids. CDR3 sequence (DNA): TGCAGCGTTTCGGGACAGGGGGTAACGGAGACCCAGTACTTC. Amino acids: CSVSGQGVTETQYF.

The chain uses TRBV4-1 and TRBJ2-2; D is unclear. Germline V CDR1 and CDR2: MGHRA, YSYEKL. The CDR3 spans 12 residues. V shed 5 bases and J shed 5 bases, with 6 bases lying between them. DNA for the CDR3: TGCGCCAGCAGCTTAATAACCGGGGAGCTGTTTTTT. It translates to CASSLITGELFF.

V usage is TRBV5-1 and J usage is TRBJ2-1; possibly TRBD2 for D (6 bases). The germline gives CDR1 SGHRS, CDR2 YFSETQ. The V end was cut by 4 bases, the J end by 1 base, with 12 bases between. CDR3 size: 15 residues. The CDR3 bases are TGCGCCAGCAGCGACGGGAGCAAGTCCTACAATGAGCAGTTCTTC. Protein product: CASSDGSKSYNEQFF.

The chain combines TRBV7-2 with TRBJ2-7, with 10 positions matching TRBD1. From germline, CDR1 is SGHTA and CDR2 FQGNSA. This CDR3 has 15 amino acids. Unmatched junction bases numbered 10, after V lost 4 bases and J lost 7 bases. The CDR3 spells CASSSSGTGVWEQYF. The CDR3 DNA follows: TGTGCCAGCAGCTCCTCCGGGACAGGGGTATGGGAGCAGTACTTC.

The CDR3 DNA reads TGTGCCAGCAGCTTAGTGACTAGCTCGGGTGAGCAGTTCTTC. Its translation is CASSLVTSSGEQFF. The chain links TRBV7-8 to TRBJ2-1; the match to TRBD2 covers 7 bases. This CDR3 has 14 residues. Germline CDR1 is SGHVS and CDR2 is FQNEAQ. J lost 9 bases, V lost 1 base, and 6 bases had no gene match.

The V gene is TRBV29-1, the J gene TRBJ1-2; a possible D gene is TRBD1 (5 bases). V lost 6 bases and J lost 7, with 18 bases in between. CDR3 length: 13 residues. Germline CDR1 SQVTM, CDR2 ANQGSEA. CDR3 DNA sequence: TGCAGCGTCGCTTCACAGGCCGCGGTTGGCTACACCTTC. This sequence encodes CSVASQAAVGYTF.

The chain joins TRBV19 to TRBJ2-7; D possibly corresponds to TRBD1 (5 bases). CDR1 and CDR2 (germline): LNHDA, SQIVND (reference sequence). This CDR3 is built from 13 residues. V lost 1 base and J lost 6, with 10 bases in between. CDR3 in DNA: TGTGCCAGTAGTATAGGTTCAGGGCCCGAGCAGTACTTC. It encodes CASSIGSGPEQYF.

This chain uses TRBV11-2 with TRBJ1-4, with D tentatively TRBD1 (6 bases). Trimming shortened V by 6 bases and J by 5 bases, and 13 bases separated the two germline ends. Germline V gene lookup returns CDR1 SGHAT and CDR2 FQNNGV. This CDR3 has 14 amino acids. The CDR3: CASSRGGTNEKLFF. The CDR3 DNA follows: TGTGCCAGCAGTCGCGGGGGCACGAATGAAAAACTGTTTTTT.

In DNA form, the CDR3 reads TGCAGCGCCCTCGGTGGAACCCCAGACTCCTACGAGCAGTACTTC. It specifies CSALGGTPDSYEQYF. The chain joins TRBV29-1 to TRBJ2-7; D remains ambiguous. Germline V gene data show CDR1 as SQVTM and CDR2 as ANQGSEA. The length of the CDR3 is 15 residues. V was shortened by 7 bases and J by 0 bases, with 19 bases between the two germline ends.

V is TRBV5-6 and J is TRBJ2-7, with D unresolved. The CDR3 has 16 residues. Germline V lookup: CDR1 SGHDT, CDR2 YYEEEE. V dropped 0 bases and J dropped 2 bases, with 15 bases sitting between them. The CDR3 region has the DNA TGTGCCAGCAGCTTGGGACCGACAATAGGTACCTACGAGCAGTACTTC. Its translation: CASSLGPTIGTYEQYF.

This clone was counted a few times. Other nucleotide sequences from this sample produce the same CDR3. The chain recombines TRBV5-1 with TRBJ2-5; D gene ambiguous. Per the germline V gene, CDR1 is SGHRS and CDR2 is YFSETQ. This CDR3 spans 12 amino acids. The V and J ends lost 0 bases and 5 bases respectively, with 5 bases between them. CDR3 in amino acids: CASSLDLETQYF. CDR3 bases: TGCGCCAGCAGCTTGGATCTGGAGACCCAGTACTTC.

The V gene is TRBV7-2, the J gene TRBJ2-3, with D possibly matching TRBD1 (6 bases). The CDR3 is made up of 18 amino acids. Trimming stripped 2 bases from V and 6 bases from J, with 24 bases between. Germline V gives CDR1 SGHTA, CDR2 FQGNSA. CDR3 residues: CASSLSPPQTGFDDTQYF. DNA of the CDR3: TGTGCCAGCAGCTTAAGCCCGCCACAAACAGGGTTTGACGATACGCAGTATTTT.

The CDR3 DNA sequence: TGTGCCAGCAGCCCTGGGACTACCGTGGAAGAGCAGTTCTTC. Protein: CASSPGTTVEEQFF. The genes are TRBV7-3 and TRBJ2-1, with 7 nucleotides matching TRBD2. Germline CDR1 and CDR2: SGHTA and FQGTGA. Germline trimming cut 5 bases from V and 10 bases from J; bases unmatched to any gene: 11. This CDR3 is 14 amino acids long.

The V gene is TRBV5-1, the J gene TRBJ2-7, with D uncertain. The CDR3 sequence is 15 residues long. V was cut by 0 bases and J by 0 bases, with 10 bases left in between. In germline, CDR1 is SGHRS, CDR2 YFSETQ. The CDR3 bases are TGCGCCAGCAGCTTGGGCCAGCACAACTCCTACGAGCAGTACTTC. It translates to CASSLGQHNSYEQYF.